This TCR beta chain was sequenced for a study of CD8 T cells in ankylosing spondylitis. Notes on the study in general: Some motif variants were previously reported in reactive arthritis synovial fluid and blood. Eight or nine highly homologous variants made up a TCR beta motif that seemed to typify ankylosing spondylitis blood. As reported, disease-linked clones showed significant enrichment in matched ankylosing spondylitis synovial fluid.

Quantitative 5'-RACE with molecular barcodes was used to make the TCR beta libraries. TCRdb reprocessed the 5' RACE reads via MiXCR and lists one record per CDR3 protein. The sample holds about 240,000 distinct CDR3 sequences, roughly 10% seen once. Germline V lookup: CDR1 MNHNS, CDR2 SASEGT. The CDR3 loop spans 15 amino acids. V was clipped by 8 bases and J by 8 bases, with 22 bases between them. A note on this clonotype: Its matching antigen is unknown.

This receptor was identified in a male donor with ankylosing spondylitis or in good health (not recorded which). The sample comprised blood, either unsorted or a sorted T cell fraction (not recorded which). The chain uses TRBV6-1 and TRBJ2-1; D uncertain. CDR3: CASGRSGAQVHEQFF. The CDR3 region has the DNA TGTGCCAGCGGCCGGTCGGGCGCCCAGGTTCATGAGCAGTTCTTC.